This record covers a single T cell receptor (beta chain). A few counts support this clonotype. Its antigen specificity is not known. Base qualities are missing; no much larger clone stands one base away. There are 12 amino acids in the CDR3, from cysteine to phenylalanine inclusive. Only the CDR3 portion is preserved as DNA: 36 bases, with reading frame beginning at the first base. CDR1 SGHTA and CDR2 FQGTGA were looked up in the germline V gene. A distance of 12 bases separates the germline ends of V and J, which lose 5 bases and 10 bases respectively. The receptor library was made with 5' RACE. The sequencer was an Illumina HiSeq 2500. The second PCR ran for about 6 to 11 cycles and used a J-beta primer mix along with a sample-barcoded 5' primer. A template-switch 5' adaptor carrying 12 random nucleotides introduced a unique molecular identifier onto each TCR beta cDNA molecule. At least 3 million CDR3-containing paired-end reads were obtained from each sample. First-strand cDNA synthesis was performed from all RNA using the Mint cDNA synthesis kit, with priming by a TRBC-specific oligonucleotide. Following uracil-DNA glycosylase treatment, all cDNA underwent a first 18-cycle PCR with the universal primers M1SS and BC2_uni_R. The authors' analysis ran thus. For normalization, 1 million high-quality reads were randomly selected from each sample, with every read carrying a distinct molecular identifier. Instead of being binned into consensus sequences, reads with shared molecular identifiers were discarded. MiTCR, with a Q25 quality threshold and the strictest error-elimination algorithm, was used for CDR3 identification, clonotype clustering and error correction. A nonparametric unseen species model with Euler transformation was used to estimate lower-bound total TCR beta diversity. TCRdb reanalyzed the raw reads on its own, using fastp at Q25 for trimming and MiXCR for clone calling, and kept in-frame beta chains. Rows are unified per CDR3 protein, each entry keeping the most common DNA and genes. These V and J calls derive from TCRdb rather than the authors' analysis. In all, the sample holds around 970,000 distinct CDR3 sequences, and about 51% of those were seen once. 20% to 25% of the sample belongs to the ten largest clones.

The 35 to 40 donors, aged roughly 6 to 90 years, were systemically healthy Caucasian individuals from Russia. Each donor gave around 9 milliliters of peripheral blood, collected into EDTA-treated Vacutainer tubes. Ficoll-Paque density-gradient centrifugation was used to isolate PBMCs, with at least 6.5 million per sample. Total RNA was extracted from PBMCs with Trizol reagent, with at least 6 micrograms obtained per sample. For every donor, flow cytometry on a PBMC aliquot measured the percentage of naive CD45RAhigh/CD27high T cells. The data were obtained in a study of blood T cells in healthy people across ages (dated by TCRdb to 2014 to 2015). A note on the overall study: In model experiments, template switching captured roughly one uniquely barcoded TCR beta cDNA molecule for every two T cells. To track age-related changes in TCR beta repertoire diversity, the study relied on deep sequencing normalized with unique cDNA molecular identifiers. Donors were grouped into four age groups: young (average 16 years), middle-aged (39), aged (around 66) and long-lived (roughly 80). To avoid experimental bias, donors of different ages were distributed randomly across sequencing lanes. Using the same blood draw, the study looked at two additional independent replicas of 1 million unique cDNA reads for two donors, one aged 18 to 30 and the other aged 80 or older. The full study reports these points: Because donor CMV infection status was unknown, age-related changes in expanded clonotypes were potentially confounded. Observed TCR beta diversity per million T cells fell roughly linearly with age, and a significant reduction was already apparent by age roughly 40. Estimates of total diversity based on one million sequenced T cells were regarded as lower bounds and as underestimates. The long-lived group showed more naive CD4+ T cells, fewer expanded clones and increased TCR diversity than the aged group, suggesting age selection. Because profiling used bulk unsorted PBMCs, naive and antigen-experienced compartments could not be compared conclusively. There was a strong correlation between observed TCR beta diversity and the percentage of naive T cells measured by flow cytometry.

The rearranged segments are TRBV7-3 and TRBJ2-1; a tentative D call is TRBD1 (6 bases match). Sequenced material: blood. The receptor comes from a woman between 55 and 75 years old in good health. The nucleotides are TGTGCCAGCAGCCCACAGGGCCACGAGCAGTTCTTC. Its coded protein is CASSPQGHEQFF.